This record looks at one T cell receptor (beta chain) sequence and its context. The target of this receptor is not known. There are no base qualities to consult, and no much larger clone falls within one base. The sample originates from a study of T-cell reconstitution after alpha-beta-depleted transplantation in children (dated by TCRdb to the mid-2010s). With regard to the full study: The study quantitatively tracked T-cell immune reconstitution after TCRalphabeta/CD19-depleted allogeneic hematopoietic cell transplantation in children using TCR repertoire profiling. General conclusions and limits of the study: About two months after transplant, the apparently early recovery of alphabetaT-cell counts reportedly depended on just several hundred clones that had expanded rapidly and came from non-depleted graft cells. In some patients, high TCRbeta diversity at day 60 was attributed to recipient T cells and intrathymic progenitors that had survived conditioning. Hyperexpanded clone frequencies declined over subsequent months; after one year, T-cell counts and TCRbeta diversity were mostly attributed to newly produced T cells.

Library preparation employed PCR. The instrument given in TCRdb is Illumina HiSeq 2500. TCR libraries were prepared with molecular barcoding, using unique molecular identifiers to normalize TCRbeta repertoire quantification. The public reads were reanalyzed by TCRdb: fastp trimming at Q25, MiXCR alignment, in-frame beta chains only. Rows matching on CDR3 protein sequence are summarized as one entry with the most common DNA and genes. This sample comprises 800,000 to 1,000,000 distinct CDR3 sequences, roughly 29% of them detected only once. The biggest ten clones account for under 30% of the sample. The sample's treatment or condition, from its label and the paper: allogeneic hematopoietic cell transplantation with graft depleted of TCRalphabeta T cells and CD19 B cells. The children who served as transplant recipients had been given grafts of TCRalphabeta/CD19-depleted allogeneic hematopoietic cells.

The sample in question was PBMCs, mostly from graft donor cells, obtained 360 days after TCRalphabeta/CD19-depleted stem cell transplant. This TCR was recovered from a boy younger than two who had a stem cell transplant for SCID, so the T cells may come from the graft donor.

The CDR3 reads CSASRTGSAYEQYF. The DNA sequence follows: TGCAGTGCCTCGCGGACAGGTTCAGCCTACGAGCAGTACTTC. The rearrangement joined TRBV20-1 to TRBJ2-7; 7 middle bases align to TRBD1. V is pruned by 6 bases and J by 2 bases, leaving 10 bases of the junction without a gene match. For CDR1 and CDR2, the germline V gene (reference sequence) lists DFQATT and SNEGSKA. The CDR3 covers 14 residues, taking in both the cysteine and the phenylalanine. CDR3 DNA only is kept here, 42 bases in frame from base 1.